This TCR beta chain was recovered during a study of blood T cell repertoires in COVID-19. Study-level information: Samples taken during acute and convalescent COVID-19 were collected in the United States, Italy and Spain.

Authors' data handling: For nucleated cells, counts were estimated from reference gene primer amplification. The protocol was immunoSEQ multiplex PCR, while the TCRdb copy is restricted to in-frame clones and leaves out a portion. That table furnishes V, J and clone size, whereas the DNA furnished D and trimming. The sample yields 160,000 or so clones, 85% to 95% seen once. There are 15 residues in the CDR3. In germline, CDR1 is KGHSH, CDR2 LQKENI. Trimming stripped 2 bases from V and 1 base from J, with 8 bases between. Enrollment of patients from Seattle took place during active infection, with longitudinal follow-up.

The specimen sequenced was peripheral blood. The TCR sequence derives from a woman aged 55 to 70 with COVID-19, enrolled during active disease. The V call is TRBV18, the J call TRBJ1-4, with no clear D. The CDR3 DNA sequence: TGTGCCAGCTCACCAGCGGGAGGAACTAATGAAAAACTGTTTTTT. Its translation: CASSPAGGTNEKLFF.